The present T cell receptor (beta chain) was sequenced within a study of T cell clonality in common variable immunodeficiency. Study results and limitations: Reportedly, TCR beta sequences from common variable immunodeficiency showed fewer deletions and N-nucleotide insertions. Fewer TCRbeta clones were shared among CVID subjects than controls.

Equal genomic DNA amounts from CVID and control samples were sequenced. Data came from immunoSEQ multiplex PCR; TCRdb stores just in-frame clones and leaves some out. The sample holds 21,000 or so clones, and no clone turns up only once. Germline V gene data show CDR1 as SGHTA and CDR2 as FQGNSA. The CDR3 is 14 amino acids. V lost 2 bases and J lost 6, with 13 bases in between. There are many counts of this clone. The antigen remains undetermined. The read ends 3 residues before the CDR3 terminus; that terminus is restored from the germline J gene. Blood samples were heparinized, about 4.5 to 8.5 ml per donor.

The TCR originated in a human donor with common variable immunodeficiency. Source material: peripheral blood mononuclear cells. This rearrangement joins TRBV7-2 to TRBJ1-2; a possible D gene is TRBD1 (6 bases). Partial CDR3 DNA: TGTGCCAGCAGCTTAAGTGAGGGGGAGAATGGC. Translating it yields CASSLSEGENG. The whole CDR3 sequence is CASSLSEGENGYTF.